This T cell receptor (beta chain) is from a study of graft-versus-host responses after intestinal transplantation. Responders labeled with CFSE (about 200,000) were plated with about 200,000 irradiated, violet-dye-labeled stimulators. Following the reaction, CD3+CD4+ and CD3+CD8+ responders that were proliferating and CFSE-low underwent sorting. In germline, CDR1 is SGHTA, CDR2 FQGTGA. The length of the CDR3 is 15 residues. V was clipped by 0 bases and J by 4 bases, with 10 bases between them. This clone was observed a few times. Data came from immunoSEQ multiplex PCR; TCRdb stores just in-frame clones and leaves some out. The profile shows approximately 7,000 clones, approximately 25% of them singletons.

The TCR was taken from a human patient who was an organ donor for intestinal transplantation. This chain links TRBV7-3 with TRBJ2-1; TRBD2 is a possible D gene (5 bases). The starting material was alloreactive CD8+ T cells from a mixed lymphocyte reaction culture, obtained before transplantation. Subset of the sample: CFSE-low proliferating T cells sorted from roughly six-day pre-transplant mixed lymphocyte reaction (GvH or HvG direction). The CDR3: CASSLTGMSYNEQFF. The CDR3 nucleotides are TGTGCCAGCAGCTTAACCGGGATGTCATACAATGAGCAGTTCTTC.